This TCR beta chain is from a study of response to subunit inactivated influenza vaccine. Germline CDR1 and CDR2: SGHRS and YFSETQ. CDR3 length: 14 amino acids. V was shortened by 6 bases and J by 0 bases, with 7 bases between the two germline ends. In its sample, this clonotype was seen a few times. What it binds is unknown. Study results and caveats: It was the authors' suggestion that each seasonal influenza vaccination recruits few new T cells.

TCRdb re-called the RT-PCR reads with MiXCR, one entry per CDR3 protein. The sample lists hundreds of thousands of distinct CDR3 sequences, around 20% seen once, with approximately 11% in the top ten. The chain couples TRBV5-1 to TRBJ2-6; maybe TRBD1 (5 bases). The TCR originated in a man aged 50-60 years who received an inactivated influenza vaccine. Sample: PBMCs from blood, taken around 5 days after vaccination. The CDR3: CASTDSSGANVLTF. The CDR3 coding sequence is TGCGCCAGCACCGACAGCTCTGGGGCCAACGTCCTGACTTTC.